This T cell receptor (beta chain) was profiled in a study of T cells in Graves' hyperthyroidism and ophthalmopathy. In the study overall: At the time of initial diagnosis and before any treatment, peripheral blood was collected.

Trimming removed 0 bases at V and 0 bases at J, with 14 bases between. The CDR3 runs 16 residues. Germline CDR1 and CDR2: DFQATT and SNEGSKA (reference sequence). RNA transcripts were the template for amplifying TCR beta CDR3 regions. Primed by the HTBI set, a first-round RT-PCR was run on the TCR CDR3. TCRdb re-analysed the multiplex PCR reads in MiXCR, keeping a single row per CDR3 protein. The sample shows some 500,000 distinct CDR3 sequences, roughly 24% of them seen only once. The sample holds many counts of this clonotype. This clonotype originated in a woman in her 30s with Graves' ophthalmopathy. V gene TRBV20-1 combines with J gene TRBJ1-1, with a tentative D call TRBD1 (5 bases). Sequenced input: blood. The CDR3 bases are TGCAGTGCTAGAGATTGGGCAGGGCTTTTGAACACTGAAGCTTTCTTT. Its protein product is CSARDWAGLLNTEAFF.